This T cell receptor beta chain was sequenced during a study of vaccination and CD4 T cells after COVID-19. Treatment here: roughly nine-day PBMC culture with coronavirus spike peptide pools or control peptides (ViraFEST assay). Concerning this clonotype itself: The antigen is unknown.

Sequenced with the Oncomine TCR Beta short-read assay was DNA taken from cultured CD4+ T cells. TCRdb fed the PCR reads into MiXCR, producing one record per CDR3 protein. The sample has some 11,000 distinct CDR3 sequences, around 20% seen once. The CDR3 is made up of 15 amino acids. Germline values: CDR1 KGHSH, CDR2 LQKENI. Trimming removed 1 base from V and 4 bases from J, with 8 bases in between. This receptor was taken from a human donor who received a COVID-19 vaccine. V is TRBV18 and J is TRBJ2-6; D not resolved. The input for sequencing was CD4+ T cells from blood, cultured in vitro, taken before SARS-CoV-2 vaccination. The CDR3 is CASSPQYSGANVLTF. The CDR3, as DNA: TGTGCCAGCTCACCACAGTACTCCGGGGCCAACGTCCTGACTTTC.